This TCR beta chain was identified during a study of beta chain features in type 1 diabetes. As concerns this clone: Its antigen is as yet unknown.

General observations from the study: Across patients, naive, central memory and Treg TCRB repertoires exhibited apparently greater similarity than was observed across healthy donors.

With 5 bases clipped from V and 9 bases from J, the junction kept 4 bases outside the gene matches. The CDR3 consists of 13 residues. The germline V gene encodes CDR1 SGHRS and CDR2 YFSETQ. The isolated RNA, all of it, was reverse transcribed, so expressed TCRB transcripts were what got sequenced. The average for stem cell-like memory T cell samples was about 1.01 million reads. TCRdb's copy holds only in-frame clones and misses some; the assay was immunoSEQ multiplex PCR. The profile shows 35,000 to 50,000 clones, roughly 50% of them singletons. The sequence was collected from a woman in her thirties in good health. Sequenced: stem cell memory CD4+ T cells from blood. V and J are TRBV5-1 and TRBJ2-1, with TRBD2 matching over 11 bases. CDR3 region: CASRTGTSGEQFF. CDR3 in DNA: TGCGCCAGCAGGACCGGGACTAGCGGTGAGCAGTTCTTC. Full variable domain (rest looked up from reference TRBV5-1 and TRBJ2-1): KAGVTQTPRYLIKTRGQQVTLSCSPISGHRSVSWYQQTPGQGLQFLFEYFSETQRNKGNFPGRFSGRQFSNSRSEMNVSTLELGDSALYLCASRTGTSGEQFFGPGTRLTVL.